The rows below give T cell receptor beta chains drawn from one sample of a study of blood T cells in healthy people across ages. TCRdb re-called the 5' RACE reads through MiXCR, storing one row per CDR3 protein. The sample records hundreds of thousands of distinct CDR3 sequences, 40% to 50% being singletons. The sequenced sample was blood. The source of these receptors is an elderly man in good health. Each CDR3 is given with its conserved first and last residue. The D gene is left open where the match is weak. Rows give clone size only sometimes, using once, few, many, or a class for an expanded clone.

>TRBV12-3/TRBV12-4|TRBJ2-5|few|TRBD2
CASRRGAGVETQYF
TGTGCCAGCAGGCGGGGGGCAGGGGTCGAGACCCAGTACTTC
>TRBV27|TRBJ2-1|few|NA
CASSLRYDCFTYNEQFF
TGTGCCAGCAGTTTACGATACGACTGTTTCACGTACAATGAGCAGTTCTTC
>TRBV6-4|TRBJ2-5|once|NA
CASSESSVAGETQYF
TGTGCCAGCAGTGAGTCTAGCGTGGCTGGGGAGACCCAGTACTTC
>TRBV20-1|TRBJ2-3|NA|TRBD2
CSARQLAGGLSTDTQYF
TGCAGTGCTAGACAGCTAGCGGGGGGGTTGAGCACAGATACGCAGTATTTT
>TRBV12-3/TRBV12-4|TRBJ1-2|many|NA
CASSLGEGYGYTF
TGTGCCAGCAGTTTAGGGGAGGGCTATGGCTACACCTTC
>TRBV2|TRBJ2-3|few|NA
CASSAKTTNTDTQYF
TGTGCCAGCAGTGCGAAGACAACGAACACAGATACGCAGTATTTT
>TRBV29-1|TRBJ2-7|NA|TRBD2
CSVGTRTYEQYF
TGCAGCGTTGGGACTAGGACCTACGAGCAGTACTTC
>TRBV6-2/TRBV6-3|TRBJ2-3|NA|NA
CASSYGRVSDTQYF
TGTGCCAGCAGTTACGGCAGGGTGTCAGATACGCAGTATTTT
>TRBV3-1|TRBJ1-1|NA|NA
CASSRGHRMNTEAFF
TGTGCCAGCAGCCGAGGACATAGAATGAACACTGAAGCTTTCTTT
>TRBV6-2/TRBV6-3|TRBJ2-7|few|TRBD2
CATWTSGRVLYF
TGTGCCACCTGGACTAGCGGGAGGGTATTGTACTTC
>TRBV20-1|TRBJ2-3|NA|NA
CSARRVRDSTDTQYF
TGCAGTGCTAGGCGTGTGAGGGACAGCACAGATACGCAGTATTTT
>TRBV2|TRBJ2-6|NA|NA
CASSETGPSGANVLTF
TGTGCCAGCAGTGAAACAGGGCCCTCTGGGGCCAACGTCCTGACTTTC
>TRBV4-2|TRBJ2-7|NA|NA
CASSQDEGGKQYF
TGTGCCAGCAGCCAAGACGAGGGAGGTAAGCAGTACTTC
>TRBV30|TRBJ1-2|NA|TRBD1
CAGRTGVGYTF
TGTGCCGGGAGAACAGGGGTGGGCTACACCTTC
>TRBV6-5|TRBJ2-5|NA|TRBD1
CASRWGQGQETQYF
TGTGCCAGCAGGTGGGGACAGGGGCAAGAGACCCAGTACTTC
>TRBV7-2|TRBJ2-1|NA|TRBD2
CATQRGGQLAIEQFF
TGTGCCACCCAGCGGGGGGGCCAGTTGGCTATTGAGCAGTTCTTC
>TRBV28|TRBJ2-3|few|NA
CASSSYRTQYF
TGTGCCAGCAGTTCCTACCGTACGCAGTATTTT
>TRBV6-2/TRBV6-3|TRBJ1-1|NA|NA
CASRNGGLIEAFF
TGTGCCAGCAGAAACGGGGGGCTGATTGAAGCTTTCTTT
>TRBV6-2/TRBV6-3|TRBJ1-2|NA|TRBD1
CASSDPTGALTYGYTF
TGTGCCAGCAGTGACCCGACAGGGGCGCTCACCTATGGCTACACCTTC
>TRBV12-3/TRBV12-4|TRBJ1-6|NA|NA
CASSWQSLNNSPLHF
TGTGCCAGCAGTTGGCAGAGCCTTAATAATTCACCCCTCCACTTT
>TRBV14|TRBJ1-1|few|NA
CASSQGIWGEAFF
TGTGCCAGCAGCCAAGGTATTTGGGGAGAAGCTTTCTTT
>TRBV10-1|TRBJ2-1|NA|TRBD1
CASSGSQGANEQFF
TGCGCCAGCAGTGGGTCGCAGGGGGCGAATGAGCAGTTCTTC
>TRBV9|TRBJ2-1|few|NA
CASSVDGGYNEQFF
TGTGCCAGCAGCGTAGACGGCGGCTACAATGAGCAGTTCTTC
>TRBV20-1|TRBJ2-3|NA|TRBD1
CSARQTGIRTDTQYF
TGCAGTGCTAGGCAGACAGGGATTCGGACAGATACGCAGTATTTT
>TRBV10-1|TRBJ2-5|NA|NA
CASSEAGIRGGQYF
TGCGCCAGCAGTGAGGCAGGAATACGAGGGGGGCAGTACTTC
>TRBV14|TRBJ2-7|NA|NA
CASSQDPKRAAYNEQYF
TGTGCCAGCAGCCAAGACCCGAAACGGGCGGCATACAATGAGCAGTACTTC
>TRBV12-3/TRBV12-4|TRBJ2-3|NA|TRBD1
CASSLGTGWDTQYF
TGTGCCAGCAGTTTGGGGACAGGGTGGGATACGCAGTATTTT
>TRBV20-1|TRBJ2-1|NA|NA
CSAKVGALNEQFF
TGCAGTGCCAAAGTGGGAGCTCTTAATGAGCAGTTCTTC
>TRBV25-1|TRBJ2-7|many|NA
CASSEGWQPYEQYF
TGTGCCAGCAGTGAAGGTTGGCAGCCCTACGAGCAGTACTTC
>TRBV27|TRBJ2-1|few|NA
CASSLLDPGRRSYNEQFF
TGTGCCAGCAGTTTACTGGATCCCGGCAGACGATCCTACAATGAGCAGTTCTTC
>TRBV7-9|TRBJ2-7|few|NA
CASSYPLGGVTEQYF
TGTGCCAGCAGCTACCCGCTGGGGGGCGTAACCGAGCAGTACTTC